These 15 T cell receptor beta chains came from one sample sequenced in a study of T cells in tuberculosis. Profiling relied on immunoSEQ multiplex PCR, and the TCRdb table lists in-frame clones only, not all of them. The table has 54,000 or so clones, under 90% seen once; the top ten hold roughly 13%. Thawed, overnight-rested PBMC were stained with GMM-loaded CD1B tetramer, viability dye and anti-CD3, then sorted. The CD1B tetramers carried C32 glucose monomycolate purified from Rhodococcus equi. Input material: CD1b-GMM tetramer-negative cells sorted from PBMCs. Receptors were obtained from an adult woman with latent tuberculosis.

CDR3 nucleotide sequence: TGTGCCAGCAGCCTAAGCAAAGCGGGAGTCGATGAGCAGTTCTTC. Translation gives CASSLSKAGVDEQFF. The rearrangement uses TRBV4-2 and TRBJ2-1, with TRBD2 matching over 8 bases. The junction had 10 bases not matched to a gene; V was cut back by 4 bases and J by 8 bases. This CDR3 comprises 15 residues. The germline CDR1 and CDR2 sequences are LGHNA and YNFKEQ.

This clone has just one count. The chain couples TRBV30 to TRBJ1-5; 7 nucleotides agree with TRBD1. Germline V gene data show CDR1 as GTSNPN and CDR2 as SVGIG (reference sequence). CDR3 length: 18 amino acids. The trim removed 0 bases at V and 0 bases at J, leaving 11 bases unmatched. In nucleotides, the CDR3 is TGTGCCTGGAGTGTAAGGGGCTGGGACAGCCATAGCAATCAGCCCCAGCATTTT. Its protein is CAWSVRGWDSHSNQPQHF. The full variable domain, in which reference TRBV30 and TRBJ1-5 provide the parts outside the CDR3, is SQTIHQWPATLVQPVGSPLSLECTVEGTSNPNLYWYRQAAGRGLQLLFYSVGIGQISSEVPQNLSASRPQDRQFILSSKKLLLSDSGFYLCAWSVRGWDSHSNQPQHFGDGTRLSIL.

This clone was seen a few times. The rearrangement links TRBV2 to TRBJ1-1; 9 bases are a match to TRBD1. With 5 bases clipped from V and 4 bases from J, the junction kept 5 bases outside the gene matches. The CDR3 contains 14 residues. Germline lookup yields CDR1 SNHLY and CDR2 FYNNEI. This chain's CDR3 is CASSPETGGTEAFF. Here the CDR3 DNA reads TGTGCCAGCAGTCCTGAGACAGGGGGCACTGAAGCTTTCTTT.

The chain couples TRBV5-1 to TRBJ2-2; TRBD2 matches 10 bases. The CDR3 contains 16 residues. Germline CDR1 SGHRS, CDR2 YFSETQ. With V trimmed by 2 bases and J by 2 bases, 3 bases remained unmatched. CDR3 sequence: CASSFLAGVNTGELFF. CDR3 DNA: TGCGCCAGCAGCTTCCTAGCGGGGGTCAACACCGGGGAGCTGTTTTTT.

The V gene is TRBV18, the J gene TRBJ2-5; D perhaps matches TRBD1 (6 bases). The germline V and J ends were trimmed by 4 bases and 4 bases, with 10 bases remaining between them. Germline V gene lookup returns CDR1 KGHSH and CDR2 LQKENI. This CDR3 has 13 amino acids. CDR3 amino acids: CASSRSRGETQYF. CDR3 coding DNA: TGTGCCAGCTCACGATCCAGGGGAGAGACCCAGTACTTC.

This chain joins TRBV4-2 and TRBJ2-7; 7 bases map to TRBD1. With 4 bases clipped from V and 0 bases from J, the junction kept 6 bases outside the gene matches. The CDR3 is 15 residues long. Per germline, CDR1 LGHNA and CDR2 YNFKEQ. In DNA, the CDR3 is TGTGCCAGCAGCCGCGGACAGGCGCTCTCCTACGAGCAGTACTTC. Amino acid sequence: CASSRGQALSYEQYF.

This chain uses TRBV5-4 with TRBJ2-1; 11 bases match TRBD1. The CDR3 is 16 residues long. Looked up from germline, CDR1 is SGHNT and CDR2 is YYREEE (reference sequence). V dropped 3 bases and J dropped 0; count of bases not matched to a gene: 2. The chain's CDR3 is CASSWGTGGSYNEQFF. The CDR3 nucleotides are TGTGCCAGCAGCTGGGGGACAGGGGGCTCCTACAATGAGCAGTTCTTC.

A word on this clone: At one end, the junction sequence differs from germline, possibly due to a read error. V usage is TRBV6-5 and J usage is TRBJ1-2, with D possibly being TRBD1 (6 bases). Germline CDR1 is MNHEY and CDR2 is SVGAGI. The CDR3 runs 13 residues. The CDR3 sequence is CTSSPQGYSRYTF. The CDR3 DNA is TGTACCAGCAGCCCACAGGGTTATAGTCGCTACACCTTC.

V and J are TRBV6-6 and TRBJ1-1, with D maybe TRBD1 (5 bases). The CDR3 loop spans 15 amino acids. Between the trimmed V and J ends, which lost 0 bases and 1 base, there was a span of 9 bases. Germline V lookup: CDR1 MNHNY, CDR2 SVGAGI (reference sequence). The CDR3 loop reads CASSYSIGANTEAFF. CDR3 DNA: TGTGCCAGCAGTTACTCGATAGGGGCGAACACTGAAGCTTTCTTT.

The CDR3 DNA reads as TGTGCCAGTAGTATCGGGACAGGCGTCTCTGGAAACACCATATATTTT. This sequence encodes CASSIGTGVSGNTIYF. The chain recombines TRBV19 with TRBJ1-3; 8 nucleotides align to TRBD1. The germline CDR1 and CDR2 sequences are LNHDA and SQIVND (reference sequence). Losses at the gene ends were 3 bases for V and 0 bases for J; bases not matched to a gene: 4. The CDR3 has 16 amino acids.

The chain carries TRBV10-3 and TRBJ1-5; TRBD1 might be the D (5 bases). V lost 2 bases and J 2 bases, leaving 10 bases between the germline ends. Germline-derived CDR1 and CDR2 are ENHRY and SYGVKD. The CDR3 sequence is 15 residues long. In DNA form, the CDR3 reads TGTGCCATCAGTGAGCGGGGGACGGGCAATCAGCCCCAGCATTTT. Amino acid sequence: CAISERGTGNQPQHF.

The CDR3 is CASSFREGQYEQYF. The DNA for the CDR3 is TGTGCCAGCAGCTTCCGGGAGGGCCAGTACGAGCAGTACTTC. The chain carries TRBV9 and TRBJ2-7, with 8 bases identical to TRBD2. The CDR3 covers 14 residues. Per germline, CDR1 SGDLS and CDR2 YYNGEE. V shed 4 bases, J shed 4 bases, and the junction held 7 bases outside the gene matches.

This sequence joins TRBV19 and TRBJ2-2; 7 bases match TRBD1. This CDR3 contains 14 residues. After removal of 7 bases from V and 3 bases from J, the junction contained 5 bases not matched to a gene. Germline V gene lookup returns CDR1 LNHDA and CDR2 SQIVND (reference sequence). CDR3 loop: CASITTGYTGELFF. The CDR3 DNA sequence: TGTGCCAGTATTACGACAGGGTACACCGGGGAGCTGTTTTTT.

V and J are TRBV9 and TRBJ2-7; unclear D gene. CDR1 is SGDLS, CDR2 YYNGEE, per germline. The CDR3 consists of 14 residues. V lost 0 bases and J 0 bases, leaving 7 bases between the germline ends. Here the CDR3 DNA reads TGTGCCAGCAGCGTAGACTTTCTCTCCTACGAGCAGTACTTC. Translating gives CASSVDFLSYEQYF. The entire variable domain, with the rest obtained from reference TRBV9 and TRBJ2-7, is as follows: DSGVTQTPKHLITATGQRVTLRCSPRSGDLSVYWYQQSLDQGLQFLIQYYNGEERAKGNILERFSAQQFPDLHSELNLSSLELGDSALYFCASSVDFLSYEQYFGPGTRLTVT.

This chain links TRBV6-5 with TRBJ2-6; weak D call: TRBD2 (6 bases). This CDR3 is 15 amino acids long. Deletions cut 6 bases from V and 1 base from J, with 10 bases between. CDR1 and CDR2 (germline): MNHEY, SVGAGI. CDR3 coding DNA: TGTGCCAGCAGCAAAAGCGGGTCTGGGGCCAACGTCCTGACTTTC. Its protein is CASSKSGSGANVLTF.